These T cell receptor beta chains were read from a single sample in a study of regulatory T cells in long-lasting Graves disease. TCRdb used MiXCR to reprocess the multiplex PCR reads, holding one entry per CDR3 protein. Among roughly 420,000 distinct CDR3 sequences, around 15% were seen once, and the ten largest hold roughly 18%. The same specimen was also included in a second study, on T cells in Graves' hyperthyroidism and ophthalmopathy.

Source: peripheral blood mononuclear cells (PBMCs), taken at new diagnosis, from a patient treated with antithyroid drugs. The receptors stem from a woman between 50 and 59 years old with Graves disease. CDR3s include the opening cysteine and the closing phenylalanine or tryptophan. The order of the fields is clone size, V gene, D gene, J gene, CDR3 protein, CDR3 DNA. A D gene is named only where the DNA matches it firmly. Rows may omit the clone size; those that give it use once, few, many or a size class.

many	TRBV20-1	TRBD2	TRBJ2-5	CSARDLSLAEETQYF	TGCAGTGCTAGAGATTTATCACTAGCGGAAGAGACCCAGTACTTC
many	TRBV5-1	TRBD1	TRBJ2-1	CASSIRGGTGANEQFF	TGCGCCAGCAGCATACGCGGGGGGACAGGGGCAAATGAGCAGTTCTTC
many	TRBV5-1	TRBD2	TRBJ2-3	CASSVGLAGGSITDTQYF	TGCGCCAGCAGCGTTGGACTAGCGGGAGGAAGCATCACAGATACGCAGTATTTT
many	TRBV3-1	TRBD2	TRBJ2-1	CASTPTSGSYRDNEQFF	TGTGCCAGCACCCCCACTAGCGGGAGCTATCGGGACAATGAGCAGTTCTTC
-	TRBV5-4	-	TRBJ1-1	CASSLRPDMNTEAFF	TGTGCCAGCAGCTTGCGCCCCGACATGAACACTGAAGCTTTCTTT
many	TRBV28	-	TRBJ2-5	CASSLGAVRYQETQYF	TGTGCCAGCAGTTTAGGGGCAGTCCGGTACCAAGAGACCCAGTACTTC
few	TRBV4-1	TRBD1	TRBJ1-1	CASSQVGPDRGYTEAFF	TGCGCCAGCAGCCAAGTGGGACCGGACAGGGGCTACACTGAAGCTTTCTTT
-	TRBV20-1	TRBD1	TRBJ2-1	CSAGLGQGESNEQFF	TGCAGTGCTGGCCTCGGACAGGGGGAAAGCAATGAGCAGTTCTTC
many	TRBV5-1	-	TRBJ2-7	CASSLDRDLYEQYF	TGCGCCAGCAGCTTGGACAGGGATCTCTACGAGCAGTACTTC
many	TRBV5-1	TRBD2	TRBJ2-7	CASSFGRERGYEQYF	TGCGCCAGCAGCTTTGGGCGGGAGAGAGGCTACGAGCAGTACTTC
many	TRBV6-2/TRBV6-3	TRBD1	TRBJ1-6	CASSEAGTGTSPLHF	TGTGCCAGCAGTGAAGCGGGGACAGGGACTTCACCCCTCCACTTT
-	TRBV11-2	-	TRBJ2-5	CVGSRTPPGETQYF	TGTGTCGGCAGCCGAACACCTCCGGGGGAGACCCAGTACTTC
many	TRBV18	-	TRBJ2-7	CASSGASARLSYEQYF	TGTGCCAGCTCCGGCGCTAGCGCCCGACTTAGCTACGAGCAGTACTTC
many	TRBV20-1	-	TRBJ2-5	CSATTGFAGVGETQYF	TGCAGTGCAACGACCGGGTTCGCAGGGGTAGGGGAGACCCAGTACTTC
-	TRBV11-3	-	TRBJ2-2	CASSLGDYRETGELFF	TGTGCCAGCAGCTTAGGAGATTACAGGGAAACCGGGGAGCTGTTTTTT
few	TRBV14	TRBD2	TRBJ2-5	CASSQGSGRQETQYF	TGTGCCAGCAGCCAGGGTAGCGGGAGGCAAGAGACCCAGTACTTC
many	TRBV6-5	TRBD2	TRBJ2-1	CASSYSSGGGSYNEQFF	TGTGCCAGCAGTTACTCTAGCGGGGGGGGTTCCTACAATGAGCAGTTCTTC
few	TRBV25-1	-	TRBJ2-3	CASSGSTGPGTDTQYF	TGTGCCAGCAGTGGGTCAACAGGGCCAGGCACAGATACGCAGTATTTT
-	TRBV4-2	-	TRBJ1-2	CASSHSNTRGEYGYTF	TGTGCCAGCAGCCACTCAAATACAAGGGGCGAGTATGGCTACACCTTC
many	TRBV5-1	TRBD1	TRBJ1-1	CASSSTPDRSEAFF	TGCGCCAGCAGCTCAACACCGGACAGGAGTGAAGCTTTCTTT